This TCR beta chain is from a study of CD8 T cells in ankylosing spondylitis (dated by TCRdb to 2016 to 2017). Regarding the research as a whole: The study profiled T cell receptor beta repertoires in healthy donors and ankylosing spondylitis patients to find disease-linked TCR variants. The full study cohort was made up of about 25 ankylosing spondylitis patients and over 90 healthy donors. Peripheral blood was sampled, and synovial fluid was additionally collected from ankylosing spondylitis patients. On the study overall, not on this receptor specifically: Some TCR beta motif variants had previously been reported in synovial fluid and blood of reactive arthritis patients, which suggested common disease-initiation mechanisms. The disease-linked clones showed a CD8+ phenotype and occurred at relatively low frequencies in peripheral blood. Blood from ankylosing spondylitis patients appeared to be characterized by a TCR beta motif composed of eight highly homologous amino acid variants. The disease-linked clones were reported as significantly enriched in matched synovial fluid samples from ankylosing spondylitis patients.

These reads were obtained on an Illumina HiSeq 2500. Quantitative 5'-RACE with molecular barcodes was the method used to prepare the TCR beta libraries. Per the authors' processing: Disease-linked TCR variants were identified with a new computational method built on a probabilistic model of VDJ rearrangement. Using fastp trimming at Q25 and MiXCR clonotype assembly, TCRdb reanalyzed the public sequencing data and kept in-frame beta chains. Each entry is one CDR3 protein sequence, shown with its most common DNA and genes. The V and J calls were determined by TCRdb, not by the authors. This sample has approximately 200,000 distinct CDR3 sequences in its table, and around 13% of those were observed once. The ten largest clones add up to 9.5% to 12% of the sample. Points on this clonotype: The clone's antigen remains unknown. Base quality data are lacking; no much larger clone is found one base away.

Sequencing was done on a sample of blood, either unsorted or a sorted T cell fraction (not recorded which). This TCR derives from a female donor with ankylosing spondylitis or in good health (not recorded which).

CDR3 protein: CASSFNINYGYTF. DNA sequence: TGTGCCAGCAGTTTCAACATTAACTATGGCTACACCTTC. The chain is made from TRBV28 and TRBJ1-2, with the D gene call left open. The CDR3 starts with the cysteine, ends with the phenylalanine, and has 13 residues. The sequence is cut down to CDR3 DNA, 39 bases in frame from base 1. In the germline V gene, CDR1 corresponds to MDHEN and CDR2 to SYDVKM. Trimming costs V 3 bases and J 1 base, and their ends lie 6 bases apart.